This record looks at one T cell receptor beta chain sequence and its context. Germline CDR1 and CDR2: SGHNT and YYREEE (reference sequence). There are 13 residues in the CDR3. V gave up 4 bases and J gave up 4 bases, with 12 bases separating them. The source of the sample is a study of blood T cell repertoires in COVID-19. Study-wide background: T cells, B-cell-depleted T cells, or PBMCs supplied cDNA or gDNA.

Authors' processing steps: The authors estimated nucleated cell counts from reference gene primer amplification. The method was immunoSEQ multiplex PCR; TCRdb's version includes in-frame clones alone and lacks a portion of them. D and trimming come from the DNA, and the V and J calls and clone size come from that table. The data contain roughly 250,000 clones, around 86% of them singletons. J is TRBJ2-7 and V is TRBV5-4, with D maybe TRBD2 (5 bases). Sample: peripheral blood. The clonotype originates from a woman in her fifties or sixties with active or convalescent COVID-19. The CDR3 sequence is CASSQDSGYEQYF. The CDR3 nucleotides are TGTGCCAGCAGCCAGGACTCCGGTTACGAGCAGTACTTC.